This T cell receptor beta chain derives from a study of blood T cell repertoires in COVID-19. V lost 6 bases to trimming and J lost 4 bases, with 16 bases between them. CDR1 and CDR2 from the germline V gene are MDHEN and SYDVKM. CDR3 length: 15 residues. Only in-frame clones appear in the TCRdb table, and some are missing; sequencing was by immunoSEQ multiplex PCR. The sample records 81,000 or so clones, about 82% being singletons. The sequencing sample was made of peripheral blood. This TCR came from a woman aged 70-85 years with active or convalescent COVID-19. V and J are TRBV28 and TRBJ2-1, with D tentatively TRBD1 (6 bases). The CDR3 DNA is TGTGCCAGCAGCAAAACAGGGTTGATATACAATGAGCAGTTCTTC. Protein product: CASSKTGLIYNEQFF.